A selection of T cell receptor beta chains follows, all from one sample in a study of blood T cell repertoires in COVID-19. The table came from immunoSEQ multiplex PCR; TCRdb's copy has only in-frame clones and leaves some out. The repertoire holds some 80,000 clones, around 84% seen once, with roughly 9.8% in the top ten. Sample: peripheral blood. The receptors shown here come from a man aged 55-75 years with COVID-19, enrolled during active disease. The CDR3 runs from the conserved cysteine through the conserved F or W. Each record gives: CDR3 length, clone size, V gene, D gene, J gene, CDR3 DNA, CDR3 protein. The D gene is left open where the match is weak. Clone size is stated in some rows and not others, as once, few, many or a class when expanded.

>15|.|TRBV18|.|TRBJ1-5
TGTGCCAGCTCCCTACGCCCCCTGAGCAATCAGCCCCAGCATTTT
CASSLRPLSNQPQHF
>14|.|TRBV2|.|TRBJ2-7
TGTGCCAGCAAAACTAGCTCCCTCCGCTACGAGCAGTACTTC
CASKTSSLRYEQYF
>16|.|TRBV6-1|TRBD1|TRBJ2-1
TGTGCCAGCAGTGTTATGAAAGACAGGGCGTACAATGAGCAGTTCTTC
CASSVMKDRAYNEQFF
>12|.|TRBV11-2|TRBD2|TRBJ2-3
TGTGCCAGCAGCTCGGGACTAGCATTGAGGTATTTT
CASSSGLALRYF
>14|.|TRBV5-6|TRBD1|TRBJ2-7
TGTGCCAGCAGCAAACAGGGGGCAGGGTACGAGCAGTACTTC
CASSKQGAGYEQYF
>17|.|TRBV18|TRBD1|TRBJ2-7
TGTGCCAGCTCACCGGCCTTACGCGGGACAGGGGACTACGAGCAGTACTTC
CASSPALRGTGDYEQYF
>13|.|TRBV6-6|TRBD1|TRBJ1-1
TGTGCCAGCATGGACAGGGGGAGGTCTGAAGCTTTCTTT
CASMDRGRSEAFF
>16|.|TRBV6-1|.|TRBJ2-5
TGTGCCAGCAGTGGACCCCAAAGCGATAATTGGGAGACCCAGTACTTC
CASSGPQSDNWETQYF
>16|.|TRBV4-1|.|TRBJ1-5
TGCGCCAGCAGCCAGGCGGCCAGGGATCGCAATCAGCCCCAGCATTTT
CASSQAARDRNQPQHF
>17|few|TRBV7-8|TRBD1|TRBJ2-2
TGTGCCAGCAGCCGAGGACGTCAGGGGGCGAACACCGGGGAGCTGTTTTTT
CASSRGRQGANTGELFF
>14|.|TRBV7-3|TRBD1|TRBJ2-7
TGTGCCAGCAGCTACGGGACAGGGGAGTACGAGCAGTACTTC
CASSYGTGEYEQYF
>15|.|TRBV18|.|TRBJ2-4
TGTGCCAGCTCCCCTAACCGGGACTTTCCCCCTCCGCCCTACTTC
CASSPNRDFPPPPYF
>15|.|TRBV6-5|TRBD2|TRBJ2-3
TGTGCCAGCAGCCGAGCGGGGGTGCTGGGAGATACGCAGTATTTT
CASSRAGVLGDTQYF